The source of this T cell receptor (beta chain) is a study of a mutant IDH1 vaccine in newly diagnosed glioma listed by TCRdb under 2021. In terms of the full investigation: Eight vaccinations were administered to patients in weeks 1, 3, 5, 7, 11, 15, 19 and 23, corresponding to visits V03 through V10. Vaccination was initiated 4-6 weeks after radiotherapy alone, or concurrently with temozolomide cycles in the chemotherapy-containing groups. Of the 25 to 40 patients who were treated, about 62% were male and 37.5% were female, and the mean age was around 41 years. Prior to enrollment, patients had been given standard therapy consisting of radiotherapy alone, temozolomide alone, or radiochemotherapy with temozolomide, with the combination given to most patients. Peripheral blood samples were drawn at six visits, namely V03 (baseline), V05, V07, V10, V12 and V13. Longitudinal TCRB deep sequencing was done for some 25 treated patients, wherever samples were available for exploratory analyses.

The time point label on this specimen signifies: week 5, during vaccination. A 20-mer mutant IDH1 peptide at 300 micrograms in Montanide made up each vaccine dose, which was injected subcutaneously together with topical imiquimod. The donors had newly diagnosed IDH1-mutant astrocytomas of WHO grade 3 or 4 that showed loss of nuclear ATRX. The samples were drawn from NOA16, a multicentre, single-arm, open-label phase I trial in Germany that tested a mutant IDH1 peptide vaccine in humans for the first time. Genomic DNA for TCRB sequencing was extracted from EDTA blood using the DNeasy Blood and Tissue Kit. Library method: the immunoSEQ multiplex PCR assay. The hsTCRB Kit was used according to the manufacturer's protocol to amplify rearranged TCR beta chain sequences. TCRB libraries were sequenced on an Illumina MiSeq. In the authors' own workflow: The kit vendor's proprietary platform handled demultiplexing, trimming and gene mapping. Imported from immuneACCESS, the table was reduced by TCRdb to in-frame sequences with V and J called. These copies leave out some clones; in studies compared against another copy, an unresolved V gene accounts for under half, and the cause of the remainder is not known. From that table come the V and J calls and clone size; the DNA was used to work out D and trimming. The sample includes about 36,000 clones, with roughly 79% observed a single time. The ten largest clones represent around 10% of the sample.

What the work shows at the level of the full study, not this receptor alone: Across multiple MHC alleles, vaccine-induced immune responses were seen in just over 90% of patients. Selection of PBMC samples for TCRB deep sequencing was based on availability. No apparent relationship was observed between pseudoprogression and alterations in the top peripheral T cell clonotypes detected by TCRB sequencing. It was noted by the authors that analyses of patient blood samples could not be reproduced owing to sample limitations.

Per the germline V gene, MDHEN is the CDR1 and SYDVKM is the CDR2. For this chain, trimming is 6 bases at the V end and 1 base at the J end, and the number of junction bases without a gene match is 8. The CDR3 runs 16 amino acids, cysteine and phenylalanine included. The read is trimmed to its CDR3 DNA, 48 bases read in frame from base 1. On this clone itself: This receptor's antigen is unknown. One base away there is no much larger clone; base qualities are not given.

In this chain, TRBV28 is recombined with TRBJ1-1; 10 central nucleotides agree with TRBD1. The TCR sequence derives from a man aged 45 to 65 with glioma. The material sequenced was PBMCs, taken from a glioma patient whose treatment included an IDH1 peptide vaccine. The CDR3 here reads CASSLGQGFRNTEAFF. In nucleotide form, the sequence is TGTGCCAGCAGCCTGGGACAGGGGTTTAGGAACACTGAAGCTTTCTTT.